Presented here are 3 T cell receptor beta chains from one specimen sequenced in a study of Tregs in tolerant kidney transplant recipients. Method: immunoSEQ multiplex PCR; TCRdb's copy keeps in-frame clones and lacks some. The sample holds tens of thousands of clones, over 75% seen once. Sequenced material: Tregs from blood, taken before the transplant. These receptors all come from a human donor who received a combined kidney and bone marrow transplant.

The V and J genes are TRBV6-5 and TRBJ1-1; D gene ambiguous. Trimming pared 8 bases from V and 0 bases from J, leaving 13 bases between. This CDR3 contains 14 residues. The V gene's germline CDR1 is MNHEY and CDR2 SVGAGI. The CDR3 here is CASSLDGMNTEAFF. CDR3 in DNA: TGTGCCAGCTCCCTCGATGGGATGAACACTGAAGCTTTCTTT.

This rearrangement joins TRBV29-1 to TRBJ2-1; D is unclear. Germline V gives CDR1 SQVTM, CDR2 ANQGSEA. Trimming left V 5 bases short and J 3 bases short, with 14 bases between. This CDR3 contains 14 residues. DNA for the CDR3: TGCAGCGTTAAGAGTCGATGGAACTACAATGAGCAGTTCTTC. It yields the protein CSVKSRWNYNEQFF.

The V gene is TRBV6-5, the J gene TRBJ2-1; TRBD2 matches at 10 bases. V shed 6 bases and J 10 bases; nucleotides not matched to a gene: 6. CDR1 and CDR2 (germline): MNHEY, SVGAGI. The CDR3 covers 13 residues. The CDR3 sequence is CASSDTSGDEQFF. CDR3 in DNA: TGTGCCAGCAGCGATACTAGCGGGGACGAGCAGTTCTTC.